A selection of T cell receptor beta chains follows, all from one sample in a study of T cells after yellow fever vaccination. TCRdb used MiXCR to reprocess the 5' RACE reads, holding one entry per CDR3 protein. The sample records approximately 160,000 distinct CDR3 sequences, approximately 6% being singletons. Sample: CD4+ T cells sorted from PBMCs, taken on the day of the first yellow fever vaccination. These receptors were obtained from a man aged 18 to 35 who received the YFV17D yellow fever vaccine. Each CDR3 is given without its conserved first and last residue. Expanded clones get a size class; other rows say once, few or many, or leave the size out.

size	V	J	CDR3
many	TRBV20-1	TRBJ2-3	SASPRDRGKGTQY
many	TRBV12-3/TRBV12-4	TRBJ1-1	ASSLGTEAF
many	TRBV4-1	TRBJ2-3	ASSPQQRSTDTQY
few	TRBV6-5	TRBJ2-7	ASSYSRGLYEQY
-	TRBV4-3	TRBJ1-4	ASSPRGHNEKLF
many	TRBV5-1	TRBJ1-1	ASSVAGVGTEAF
few	TRBV5-1	TRBJ2-2	ASMEQSNTGELF
many	TRBV5-1	TRBJ2-7	ASSLGGTDAAYEQY
many	TRBV6-5	TRBJ1-6	ASNGGASGNSPLH
-	TRBV6-1	TRBJ1-1	AIKPGPMNTEAF